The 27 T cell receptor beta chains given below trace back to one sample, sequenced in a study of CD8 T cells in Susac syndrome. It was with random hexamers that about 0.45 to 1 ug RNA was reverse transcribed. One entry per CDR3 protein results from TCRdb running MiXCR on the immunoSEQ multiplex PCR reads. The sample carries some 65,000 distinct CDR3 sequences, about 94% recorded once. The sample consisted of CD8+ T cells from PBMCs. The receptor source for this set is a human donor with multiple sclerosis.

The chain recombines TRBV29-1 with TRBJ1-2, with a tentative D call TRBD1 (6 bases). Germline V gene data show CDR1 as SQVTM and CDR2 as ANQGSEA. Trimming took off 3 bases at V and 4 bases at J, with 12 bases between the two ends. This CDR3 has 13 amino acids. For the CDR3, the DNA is TGCAGCGTTGAGGACGGACAGACCTATGGCTACACCTTC. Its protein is CSVEDGQTYGYTF.

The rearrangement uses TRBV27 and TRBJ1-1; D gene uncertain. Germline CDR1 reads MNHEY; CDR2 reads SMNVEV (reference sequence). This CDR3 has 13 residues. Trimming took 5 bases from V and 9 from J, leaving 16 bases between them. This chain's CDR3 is CASSPGTGNQAFF. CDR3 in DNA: TGTGCCAGCAGTCCGGGAACCGGGAACCAAGCTTTCTTT.

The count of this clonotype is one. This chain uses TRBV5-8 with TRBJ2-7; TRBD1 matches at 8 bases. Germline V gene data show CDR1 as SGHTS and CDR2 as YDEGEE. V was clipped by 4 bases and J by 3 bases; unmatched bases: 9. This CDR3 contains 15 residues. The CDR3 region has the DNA TGTGCCAGCAGCGCACCCCGGGACAGGTACTACGAGCAGTACTTC. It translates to CASSAPRDRYYEQYF.

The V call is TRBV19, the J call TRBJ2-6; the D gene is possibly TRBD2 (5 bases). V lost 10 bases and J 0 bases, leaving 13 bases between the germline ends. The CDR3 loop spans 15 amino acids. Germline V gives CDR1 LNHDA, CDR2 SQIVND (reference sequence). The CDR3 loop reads CATSGRDSGANVLTF. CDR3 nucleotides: TGTGCCACCAGCGGTCGCGACTCTGGGGCCAACGTCCTGACTTTC.

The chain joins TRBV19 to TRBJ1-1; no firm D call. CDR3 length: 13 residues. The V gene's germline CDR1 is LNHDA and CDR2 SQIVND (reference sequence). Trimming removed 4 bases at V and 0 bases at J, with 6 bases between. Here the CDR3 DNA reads TGTGCCAGTAGTACCTCAATGAACACTGAAGCTTTCTTT. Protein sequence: CASSTSMNTEAFF.

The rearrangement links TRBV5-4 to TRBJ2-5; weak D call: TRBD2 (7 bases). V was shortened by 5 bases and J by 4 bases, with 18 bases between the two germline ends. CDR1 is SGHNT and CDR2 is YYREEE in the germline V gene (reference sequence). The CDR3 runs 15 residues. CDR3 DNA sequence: TGTGCCAGCAGATGGAGGGGGGGAGATGGAGAGACCCAGTACTTC. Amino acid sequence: CASRWRGGDGETQYF.

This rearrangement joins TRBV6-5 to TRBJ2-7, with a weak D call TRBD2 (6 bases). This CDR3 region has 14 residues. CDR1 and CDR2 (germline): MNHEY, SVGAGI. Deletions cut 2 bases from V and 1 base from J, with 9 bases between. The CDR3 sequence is CASSYEEGSYEQYF. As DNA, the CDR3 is TGTGCCAGCAGTTACGAGGAGGGGTCCTACGAGCAGTACTTC.

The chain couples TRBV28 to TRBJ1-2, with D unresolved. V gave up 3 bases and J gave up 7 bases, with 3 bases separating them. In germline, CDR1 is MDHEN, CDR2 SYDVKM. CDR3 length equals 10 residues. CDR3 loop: CASSLGGYTF. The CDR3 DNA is TGTGCCAGCAGTTTGGGTGGCTACACCTTC.

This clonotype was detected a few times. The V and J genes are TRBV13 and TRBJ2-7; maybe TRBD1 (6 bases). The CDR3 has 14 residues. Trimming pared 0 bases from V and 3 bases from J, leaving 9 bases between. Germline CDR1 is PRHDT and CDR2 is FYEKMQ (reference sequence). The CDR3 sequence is CASSLGQGGYEQYF. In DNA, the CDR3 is TGTGCCAGCAGCTTAGGACAGGGTGGCTACGAGCAGTACTTC.

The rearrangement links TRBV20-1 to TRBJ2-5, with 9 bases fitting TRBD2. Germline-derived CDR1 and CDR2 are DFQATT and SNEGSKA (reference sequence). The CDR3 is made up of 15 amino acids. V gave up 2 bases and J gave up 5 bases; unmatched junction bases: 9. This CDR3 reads CSARLGSGGWETQYF. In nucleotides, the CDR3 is TGCAGTGCTAGACTAGGTAGCGGGGGTTGGGAGACCCAGTACTTC.

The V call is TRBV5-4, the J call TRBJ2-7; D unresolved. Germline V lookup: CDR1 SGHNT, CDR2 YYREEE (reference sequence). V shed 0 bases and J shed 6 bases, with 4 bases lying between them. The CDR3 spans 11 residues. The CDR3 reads CASSLGLEQYF. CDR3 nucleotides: TGTGCCAGCAGCTTGGGGCTCGAGCAGTACTTC.

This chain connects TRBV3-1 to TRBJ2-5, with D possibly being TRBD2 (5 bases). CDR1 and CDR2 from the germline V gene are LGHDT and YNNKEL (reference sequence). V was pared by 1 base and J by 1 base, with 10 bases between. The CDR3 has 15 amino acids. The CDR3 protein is CASSQGKDSQETQYF. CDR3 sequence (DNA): TGTGCCAGCAGCCAAGGGAAGGACTCCCAAGAGACCCAGTACTTC.

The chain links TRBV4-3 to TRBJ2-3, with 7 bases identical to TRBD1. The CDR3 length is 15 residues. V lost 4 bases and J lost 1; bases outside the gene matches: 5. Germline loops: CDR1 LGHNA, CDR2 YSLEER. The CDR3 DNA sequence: TGCGCCAGCAGCCGACAGGGCGAACGCACAGATACGCAGTATTTT. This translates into CASSRQGERTDTQYF.

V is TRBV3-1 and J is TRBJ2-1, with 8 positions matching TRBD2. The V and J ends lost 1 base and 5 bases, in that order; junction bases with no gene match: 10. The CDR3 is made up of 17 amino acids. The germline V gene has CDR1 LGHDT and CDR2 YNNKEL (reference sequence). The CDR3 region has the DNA TGTGCCAGCAGCCAAGTCGCGGGGGGACTATACGACAATGAGCAGTTCTTC. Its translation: CASSQVAGGLYDNEQFF.

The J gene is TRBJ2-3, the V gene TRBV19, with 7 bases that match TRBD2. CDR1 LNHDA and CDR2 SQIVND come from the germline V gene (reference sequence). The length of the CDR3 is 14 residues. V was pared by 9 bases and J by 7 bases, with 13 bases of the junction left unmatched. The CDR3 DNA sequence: TGTGCCAGCAAGCCCGCGGGAGTGACAAATACGCAGTATTTT. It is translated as CASKPAGVTNTQYF.

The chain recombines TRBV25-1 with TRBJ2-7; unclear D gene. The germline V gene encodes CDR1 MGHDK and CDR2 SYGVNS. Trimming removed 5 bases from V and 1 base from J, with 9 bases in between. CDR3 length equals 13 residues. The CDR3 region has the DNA TGTGCCAGCAGTCTTGCAGAGTCCTACGAGCAGTACTTC. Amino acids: CASSLAESYEQYF.

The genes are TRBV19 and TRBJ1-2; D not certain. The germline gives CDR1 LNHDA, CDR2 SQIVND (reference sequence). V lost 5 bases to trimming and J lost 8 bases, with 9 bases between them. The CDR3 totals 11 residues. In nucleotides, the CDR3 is TGTGCCAGTAGTCGGGGTTACGGCTACACCTTC. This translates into CASSRGYGYTF.

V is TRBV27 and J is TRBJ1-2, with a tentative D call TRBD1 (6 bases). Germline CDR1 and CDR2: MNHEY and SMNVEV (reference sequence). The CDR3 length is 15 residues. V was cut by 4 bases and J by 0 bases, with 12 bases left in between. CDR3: CASSWDTTSNYGYTF. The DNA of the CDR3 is TGTGCCAGCAGTTGGGACACGACCTCTAACTATGGCTACACCTTC.

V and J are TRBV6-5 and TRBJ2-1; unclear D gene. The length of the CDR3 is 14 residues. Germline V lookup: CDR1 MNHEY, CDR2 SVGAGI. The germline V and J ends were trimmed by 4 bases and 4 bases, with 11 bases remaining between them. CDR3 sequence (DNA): TGTGCCAGCAGTTCCCCGACACCGTACAATGAGCAGTTCTTC. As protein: CASSSPTPYNEQFF.

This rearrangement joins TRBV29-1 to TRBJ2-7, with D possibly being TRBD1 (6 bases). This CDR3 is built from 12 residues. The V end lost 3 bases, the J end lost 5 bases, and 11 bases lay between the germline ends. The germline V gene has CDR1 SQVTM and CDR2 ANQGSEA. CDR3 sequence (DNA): TGCAGCGTTGAGAGGGGGAACAACGAGCAGTACTTC. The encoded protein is CSVERGNNEQYF.

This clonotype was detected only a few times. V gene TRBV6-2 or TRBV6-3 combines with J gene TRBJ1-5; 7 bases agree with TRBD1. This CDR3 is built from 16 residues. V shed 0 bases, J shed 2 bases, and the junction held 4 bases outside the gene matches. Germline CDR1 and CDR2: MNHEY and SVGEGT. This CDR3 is CASSYSIGQGNQPQHF. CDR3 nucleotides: TGTGCCAGCAGTTACTCCATCGGACAGGGCAATCAGCCCCAGCATTTT.

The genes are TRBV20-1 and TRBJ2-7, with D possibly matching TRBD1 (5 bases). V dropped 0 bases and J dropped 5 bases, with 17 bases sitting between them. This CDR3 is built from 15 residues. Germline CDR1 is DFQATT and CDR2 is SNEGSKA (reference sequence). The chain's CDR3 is CSARDAAGSMDEQYF. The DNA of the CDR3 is TGCAGTGCTAGAGATGCGGCAGGGTCGATGGACGAGCAGTACTTC.

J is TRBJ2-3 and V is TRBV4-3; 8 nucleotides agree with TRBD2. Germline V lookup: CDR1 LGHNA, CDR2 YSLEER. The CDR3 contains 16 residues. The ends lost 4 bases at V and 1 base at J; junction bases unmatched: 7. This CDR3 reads CASSLGRGAGTDTQYF. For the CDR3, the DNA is TGCGCCAGCAGCCTAGGGCGGGGGGCAGGCACAGATACGCAGTATTTT.

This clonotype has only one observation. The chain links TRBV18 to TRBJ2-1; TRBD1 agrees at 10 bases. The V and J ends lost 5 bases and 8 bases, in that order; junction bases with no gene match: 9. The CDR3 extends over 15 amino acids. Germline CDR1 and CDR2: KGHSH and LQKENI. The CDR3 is CASSLPGQGIYEQFF. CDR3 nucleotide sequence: TGTGCCAGCTCATTGCCGGGACAGGGGATTTATGAGCAGTTCTTC.

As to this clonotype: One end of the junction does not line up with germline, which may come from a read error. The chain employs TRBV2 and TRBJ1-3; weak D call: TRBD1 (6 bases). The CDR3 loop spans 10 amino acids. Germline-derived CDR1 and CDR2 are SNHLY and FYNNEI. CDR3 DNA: TGTGCCAGCAGGGGGGCCCGCCCCCATTTT. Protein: CASRGARPHF.

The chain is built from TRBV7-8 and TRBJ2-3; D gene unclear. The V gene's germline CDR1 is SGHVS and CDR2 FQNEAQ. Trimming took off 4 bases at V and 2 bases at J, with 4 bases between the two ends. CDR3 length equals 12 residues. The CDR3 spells CASSYHTDTQYF. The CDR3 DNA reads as TGTGCCAGCAGCTACCACACAGATACGCAGTATTTT.

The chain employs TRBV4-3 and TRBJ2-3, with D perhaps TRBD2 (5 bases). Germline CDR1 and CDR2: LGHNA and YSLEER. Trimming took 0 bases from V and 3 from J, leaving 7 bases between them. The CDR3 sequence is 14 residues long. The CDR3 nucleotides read TGCGCCAGCAGCCAAGACCTAGCAACAGATACGCAGTATTTT. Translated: CASSQDLATDTQYF.